At least ten counts were recorded for the clone carrying this T cell receptor beta chain. Its antigen is still unknown. This sample was taken from a study of T-cell reconstitution after alpha-beta-depleted transplantation in children. Findings and caveats of the study: Among T cells one year after transplant, newly produced cells accounted for most counts and diversity. As was reported, about two months after transplant, alpha-beta T cells came from several hundred expanded graft clones. Recipient T cells and thymic progenitors that survived were the source of the high TCRbeta diversity seen at day 60 in some patients.

Unique molecular identifiers tagged the TCRbeta library. TCRdb re-called the PCR reads through MiXCR, storing one row per CDR3 protein. The sample holds 400,000 to 550,000 distinct CDR3 sequences, roughly 10% seen once. The CDR3 consists of 16 residues. V lost 2 bases to trimming and J lost 4 bases; unmatched junction nucleotides: 5. Germline values: CDR1 DFQATT, CDR2 SNEGSKA (reference sequence). The chain combines TRBV20-1 with TRBJ2-2; 12 nucleotides line up with TRBD2. The clonotype comes from a child under 10 years old with inherited bone marrow failure, due to receive a stem cell transplant. Sequencing used PBMCs, obtained before TCRalphabeta/CD19-depleted stem cell transplant. CDR3 nucleotides: TGCAGTGCTAGAATACTAGCGGGAGGTCTCACCGGGGAGCTGTTTTTT. This gives the protein CSARILAGGLTGELFF.